This T cell receptor beta chain stems from a study of T cells after posttransplantation cyclophosphamide listed by TCRdb under 2016. Background for the entire study: Using TRB sequencing, the study followed how the T cell repertoire rebuilt after myeloablative bone marrow transplantation with posttransplantation cyclophosphamide given as GVHD prophylaxis. Public TRB sequences were compared against a database of over 3,000 sequences linked to responses to pathogens, tumor antigens, self-antigens and alloantigens. TRA and TRB clonality were tightly correlated in eight to ten samples, so subsequent TCR analyses focused on TRB only. In 3 patients, TRB sequencing was also performed on up to roughly 3 more blood samples taken 2 to 5.2 years after transplant, and in several patients, pretransplant blood was also TRB-sequenced. Blood from all 35 or so PTCy patients with 1-year posttransplant specimens was subjected to TRB sequencing. Antigen receptor sequencing was done on samples from some 35 PTCy-treated patients and from 15 to 20 related bone marrow donors of those patients.

TRB sequencing used genomic DNA with the immunoSEQ assay at survey resolution or the hsTCRB kit. On the study's bioinformatics: The immunoSEQ software handled initial read processing, and the LymphoSeq R package was used for repertoire analyses. Clonality was computed as 1 minus normalized Shannon entropy, and a Gini coefficient was also calculated for each TRB dataset. Phenotypes of unsorted samples were inferred by mapping TRB sequences from sorted subsets of the recipient or donor onto unsorted samples of the same recipient. TCRdb stores this immuneACCESS table with in-frame sequences only. Part of the clones is absent; in the studies checked, under half of the shortfall reflects unresolved V genes, and no reason is known for the rest. V and J calls and clone size are those listed in that table; D and trimming were worked out from the DNA. Across this sample there are about 19,000 clones, with 95% to 98% seen only once. Together, the top ten hold around 0.17% of the sample.

As concerns this clone: Its antigen is not yet known. Nothing much larger sits one base from this clone, and base qualities are not available. The same CDR3 can be traced to other DNA sequences in this sample.

CDR1 and CDR2 were assigned from the germline V gene (reference sequence) as LNHDA and SQIVND. The CDR3 runs 15 amino acids, cysteine and phenylalanine included. The DNA shown is the 45-base CDR3, in frame from base 1. Trimming leaves V shorter by 6 bases and J shorter by 5 bases, with the junction holding 10 bases beyond the gene matches. Viable CD3+CD4+ or CD3+CD8+ cells that were CCR7+CD45RA+CD45RO-CD95-CD27+CD28+ were defined as naive T cells. Related bone marrow donors provided peripheral blood samples on the day of marrow donation. Peripheral blood and bone marrow mononuclear cells were isolated by Ficoll-Hypaque density centrifugation and cryopreserved. CD4+ and CD8+ T cells, including naive and memory subsets, were sorted by FACS using a FACSAria II. The investigation overall reported the following: Across fewer than 50 patients, recipient CMV seropositivity and CMV reactivation were highly associated with TRB clonality; PTCy diversity was similar to CNI/methotrexate controls. The TRB repertoires of T cells infiltrating skin or GI tract showed only limited overlap with the TRB repertoires of T cells in blood. Donor-recipient similarity was low at 1-2 months but rose over the first year, and later blood repertoires were often dominated by donor CD8+ memory clones.

Sequenced input: naive CD4+ T cells sorted from PBMCs. The chain uses TRBV19 and TRBJ1-1; 9 middle bases align to TRBD1. The source of this sequence is a man aged 35-49 years in good health, CMV-negative, and a related stem cell transplant donor. The CDR3 in this case is CASSLDRGSGTEAFF. The bases are TGTGCCAGTAGCCTGGACAGGGGAAGTGGAACTGAAGCTTTCTTT.